A single count supports the clone carrying this TCR beta chain. As yet, its antigen is unknown. This sample was included in a study of radiotherapy plus CTLA-4 blockade in lung cancer. At the level of the study: Patients showed objective responses in 18% of cases and disease control in less than 35%.

The study gave focal radiation plus ipilimumab CTLA-4 blockade to patients with chemo-refractory metastatic non-small-cell lung cancer. V lost 5 bases and J 2 bases, leaving 15 bases between the germline ends. The CDR3 length is 14 residues. Germline V lookup: CDR1 SQVTM, CDR2 ANQGSEA. General observations from the study: Tumor-derived TCR clones expanded in blood after radiotherapy plus ipilimumab. Reports identified early blood T cell clone dynamics, with interferon-beta, as the best response predictor.

The method was immunoSEQ multiplex PCR; TCRdb's version includes in-frame clones alone and lacks a portion of them. The data contain 65,000 to 100,000 clones, less than 90% of them singletons. The chain is built from TRBV29-1 and TRBJ1-1; D may be TRBD1 (6 bases). This TCR derives from a human donor with non-small cell lung cancer who had stable disease on radiotherapy plus ipilimumab. Sequencing was performed on peripheral blood, taken from a patient treated with radiotherapy plus ipilimumab. DNA for the CDR3: TGCAGCGTTCCGAACCGGGACATTAACACTGAAGCTTTCTTT. Encoded protein: CSVPNRDINTEAFF.